Below are 6 T cell receptor beta chains sequenced from a single sample in a study of blood T cell repertoires in COVID-19. Profiling relied on immunoSEQ multiplex PCR, and the TCRdb table lists in-frame clones only, not all of them. The repertoire holds approximately 250,000 clones, with 88% as singletons. Sequencing was performed on PBMCs or T cells enriched from blood (not recorded which). The receptors come from a middle-aged woman with acute COVID-19.

The gene calls are TRBV4-1 and TRBJ1-4, with D possibly matching TRBD1 (6 bases). The V gene's germline CDR1 is MGHRA and CDR2 YSYEKL. Between the trimmed V and J ends, which lost 3 bases and 7 bases, there was a span of 18 bases. The CDR3 consists of 16 residues. In DNA, the CDR3 is TGCGCCAGCAGCCAGGTCGTTCTGGGGGGGCGTGAAAAACTGTTTTTT. Protein: CASSQVVLGGREKLFF.

V gene TRBV19 combines with J gene TRBJ2-1, with D hard to call. CDR1 and CDR2 (germline): LNHDA, SQIVND (reference sequence). The CDR3 contains 17 residues. V was cut by 2 bases and J by 0 bases, with 14 bases left in between. CDR3 sequence reads: CASSIRSSPSSYNEQFF. The CDR3 DNA sequence: TGTGCCAGTAGTATAAGGTCTTCTCCTAGCTCCTACAATGAGCAGTTCTTC.

V gene TRBV15 combines with J gene TRBJ2-1; possibly TRBD1 for D (6 bases). Germline lookup yields CDR1 LNHNV and CDR2 YYDKDF (reference sequence). The CDR3 is made up of 15 amino acids. Trimming took off 8 bases at V and 4 bases at J, with 18 bases between the two ends. CDR3 amino acids: CATRSGQGLYNEQFF. CDR3 nucleotides: TGTGCCACCCGGAGTGGGCAGGGGTTATACAATGAGCAGTTCTTC.

This clone was picked up one time. The V call is TRBV7-8, the J call TRBJ2-2; no definite D call. Trimming took 3 bases from V and 7 from J, leaving 9 bases between them. Germline V lookup: CDR1 SGHVS, CDR2 FQNEAQ. This CDR3 contains 13 residues. The CDR3 loop is CASSFGEDGELFF. The CDR3 region has the DNA TGTGCCAGCAGCTTTGGAGAAGACGGGGAGCTGTTTTTT.

The chain is built from TRBV6-5 and TRBJ2-1; a possible D gene is TRBD1 (5 bases). Trimming left V 6 bases short and J 3 bases short, with 9 bases between. The CDR3 sequence is 13 residues long. Germline V gives CDR1 MNHEY, CDR2 SVGAGI. The CDR3 here is CASRADSYNEQFF. DNA for the CDR3: TGTGCCAGCAGAGCCGACAGCTACAATGAGCAGTTCTTC.

The chain joins TRBV2 to TRBJ2-5; TRBD1 aligns across 9 bases. After removal of 8 bases from V and 8 bases from J, the junction contained 9 bases not matched to a gene. Germline CDR1 SNHLY, CDR2 FYNNEI. The CDR3 length is 13 residues. The DNA for the CDR3 is TGTGCCAGCCTGATCGGACAGGGGACCACCCAGTACTTC. Amino acid sequence: CASLIGQGTTQYF.